This T cell receptor beta chain appears in the sequencing data of a study of tumor-infiltrating lymphocytes in oesophageal squamous cell carcinoma. CDR1 and CDR2 from the germline V gene are SGHVS and FQNEAQ. V was clipped by 5 bases and J by 7 bases; unmatched bases: 10. The CDR3 is 15 residues long. By share of the sample, this clonotype is large (0.1 to 1%). TCRdb reprocessed the PCR reads via MiXCR and lists one record per CDR3 protein. The table records around 12,000 distinct CDR3 sequences, roughly 50% of them present only once. The V call is TRBV7-8, the J call TRBJ2-1; TRBD1 matches 8 bases. The receptor's source is a female donor with esophageal squamous cell carcinoma. Sequenced input: esophageal tumor tissue. The CDR3: CASSLIPGQANEQFF. The CDR3 coding sequence is TGTGCCAGCAGCCTAATACCGGGACAGGCGAATGAGCAGTTCTTC.